The following is a T cell receptor (beta chain) sequence with its context. Expressed TCRB transcripts were sequenced because the entire RNA isolate underwent reverse transcription. Sequenced by immunoSEQ multiplex PCR; TCRdb stores in-frame clones only, minus some. The sample has 360,000 or so clones, roughly a fifth seen once. These data belong to a study of beta chain features in type 1 diabetes. V shed 5 bases and J shed 3 bases, with 13 bases lying between them. Germline V lookup: CDR1 MNHEY, CDR2 SVGAGI. The CDR3 runs 14 residues. Sequences were obtained from naive CD4+ T cells from blood. The gene calls are TRBV6-5 and TRBJ1-2, with D possibly being TRBD1 (5 bases). This TCR was recovered from a woman aged 18-29 years in good health. CDR3 nucleotide sequence: TGTGCCAGCAGTGACCTACAGGATTACTATGGCTACACCTTC. It yields the protein CASSDLQDYYGYTF.